The 2 T cell receptor beta chains listed next were all sequenced from one sample in a study of Ad26.COV2.S vaccination and SARS-CoV-2 variants. Treatment denoted: 15 to 20 received Ad26.COV2.S at low or high dose, single or two shots; about five received placebo; per-sample allocation not given. Each sample was drawn 63 days after the first injection (of vaccine or placebo). Libraries were prepared by immunoSEQ multiplex PCR; TCRdb keeps only in-frame clonotypes and omits some of them. The sample records about 350,000 clones, around 84% being singletons. Sample: peripheral blood, taken in a trial of Ad26.COV2.S vaccine versus placebo. The receptors originated from a person aged 18-60 years who received the Ad26.COV2.S COVID-19 vaccine or a placebo.

The chain is built from TRBV19 and TRBJ2-1; 11 nucleotides line up with TRBD2. J lost 4 bases, V lost 6 bases, and 5 bases had no gene match. Per germline, CDR1 LNHDA and CDR2 SQIVND (reference sequence). This CDR3 region has 15 residues. DNA for the CDR3: TGTGCCAGTAGATTAGCGGGGGGGCCTTACAATGAGCAGTTCTTC. This gives the protein CASRLAGGPYNEQFF.

The rearrangement joins TRBV24-1 to TRBJ2-3, with D hard to call. The CDR3 sequence is 16 residues long. The ends were cut back, 4 bases at V and 2 bases at J, with 15 bases in the middle. CDR1 and CDR2 from the germline V gene are KGHDR and SFDVKD. The CDR3 reads CATSDRSGRTTDTQYF. The CDR3 DNA reads TGTGCCACCAGTGACCGCAGTGGACGGACCACAGATACGCAGTATTTT.